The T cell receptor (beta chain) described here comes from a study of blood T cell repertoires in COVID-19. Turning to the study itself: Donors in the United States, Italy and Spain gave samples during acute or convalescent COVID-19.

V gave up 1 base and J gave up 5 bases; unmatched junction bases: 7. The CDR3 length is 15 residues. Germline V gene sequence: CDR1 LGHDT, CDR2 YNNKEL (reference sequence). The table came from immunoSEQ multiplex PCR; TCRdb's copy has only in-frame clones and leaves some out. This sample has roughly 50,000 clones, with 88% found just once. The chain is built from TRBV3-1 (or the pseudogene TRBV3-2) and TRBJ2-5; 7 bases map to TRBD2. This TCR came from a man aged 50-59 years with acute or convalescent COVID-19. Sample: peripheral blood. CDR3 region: CASSQVTSAQETQYF. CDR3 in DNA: TGTGCCAGCAGCCAAGTAACTAGCGCTCAGGAGACCCAGTACTTC.